These 20 T cell receptor beta chains came from one sample sequenced in a study of blood T cell repertoires in COVID-19. The data were produced by immunoSEQ multiplex PCR, yet TCRdb's version contains in-frame clones alone and is incomplete. The sample lists 100,000 to 120,000 clones, around 76% occurring once. The sample was peripheral blood. Receptor source: a woman aged 80 or over with acute or convalescent COVID-19.

This clone came up a few times. The CDR3 sequence is CASSLTGGQSPLHF. In nucleotides, the CDR3 is TGTGCCAGTAGCCTAACAGGGGGGCAATCACCCCTCCACTTT. The chain is built from TRBV19 and TRBJ1-6, with 8 bases identical to TRBD1. The germline V gene encodes CDR1 LNHDA and CDR2 SQIVND (reference sequence). There are 14 residues in the CDR3. Losses at the gene ends were 6 bases for V and 10 bases for J; bases not matched to a gene: 8. The full variable domain, rest sourced from reference TRBV19 and TRBJ1-6, is DGGITQSPKYLFRKEGQNVTLSCEQNLNHDAMYWYRQDPGQGLRLIYYSQIVNDFQKGDIAEGYSVSREKKESFPLTVTSAQKNPTAFYLCASSLTGGQSPLHFGNGTRLTVT.

The chain links TRBV28 to TRBJ2-1; 9 nucleotides agree with TRBD1. The length of the CDR3 is 15 residues. Germline CDR1 reads MDHEN; CDR2 reads SYDVKM. V lost 5 bases, J lost 9 bases, and 11 bases stayed unmatched. The CDR3 DNA is TGTGCCAGCAGTACCCCCGCCGGGACAGGGATTGAGCAGTTCTTC. Its translation: CASSTPAGTGIEQFF.

Only a few counts were recorded for this clone. The chain links TRBV5-1 to TRBJ1-1; possibly TRBD1 for D (5 bases). V lost 4 bases and J 3 bases, leaving 19 bases between the germline ends. CDR1 and CDR2 from the germline V gene are SGHRS and YFSETQ. The CDR3 totals 16 residues. Written as DNA, the CDR3 is TGCGCCAGCAGCGGGGGGTCGATTTATGGGGACACTGAAGCTTTCTTT. Its protein is CASSGGSIYGDTEAFF.

The rearrangement uses TRBV4-1 and TRBJ1-3; TRBD1 is a possible D gene (6 bases). CDR1 and CDR2 from the germline V gene are MGHRA and YSYEKL. The CDR3 covers 15 residues. The ends were cut back, 4 bases at V and 1 base at J, with 11 bases in the middle. CDR3 coding DNA: TGCGCCAGCAGCCCCTGGGGACATTCTGGAAACACCATATATTTT. Translated: CASSPWGHSGNTIYF.

This clone was seen a handful of times. The V gene is TRBV4-2, the J gene TRBJ2-3; 7 bases match TRBD2. Germline CDR1 is LGHNA and CDR2 is YNFKEQ. The CDR3 is 16 residues long. With V trimmed by 0 bases and J by 4 bases, 7 bases remained unmatched. CDR3 loop: CASSQELTSASDTQYF. The CDR3 DNA is TGTGCCAGCAGCCAAGAATTAACTAGCGCGTCAGATACGCAGTATTTT.

V gene TRBV6-5 combines with J gene TRBJ1-1; D call uncertain. V shed 2 bases and J shed 1 base, with 11 bases lying between them. In germline, CDR1 is MNHEY, CDR2 SVGAGI. The CDR3 has 15 residues. The CDR3 sequence: CASSYGQNANTEAFF. In DNA form, the CDR3 reads TGTGCCAGCAGTTACGGGCAGAACGCGAACACTGAAGCTTTCTTT.

This sequence joins TRBV2 and TRBJ2-1, with 11 positions matching TRBD2. This CDR3 region has 15 residues. Germline CDR1 and CDR2: SNHLY and FYNNEI. V lost 5 bases and J lost 4; bases outside the gene matches: 4. The CDR3 DNA reads TGTGCCAGCAGTCGAACTAGCGGGGGTTACAATGAGCAGTTCTTC. Translating it yields CASSRTSGGYNEQFF.

V gene TRBV5-1 combines with J gene TRBJ1-1, with TRBD1 matching over 9 bases. This CDR3 is built from 17 residues. The germline V gene encodes CDR1 SGHRS and CDR2 YFSETQ. With 4 bases clipped from V and 4 bases from J, the junction kept 14 bases outside the gene matches. For the CDR3, the DNA is TGCGCCAGCAGCCAATCTCCGGGACAGGGAACCGGCACTGAAGCTTTCTTT. Translated, it gives CASSQSPGQGTGTEAFF.

The chain is built from TRBV29-1 and TRBJ1-4; tentatively, D is TRBD1 (5 bases). The CDR3 is 13 amino acids. V gave up 5 bases and J gave up 4 bases, with 11 bases separating them. Germline V gene lookup returns CDR1 SQVTM and CDR2 ANQGSEA. In DNA, the CDR3 is TGCAGCGTTTCACGACAGCTTAATGAAAAACTGTTTTTT. As protein: CSVSRQLNEKLFF.

The chain employs TRBV7-8 and TRBJ1-1; D is unresolved. From germline, CDR1 is SGHVS and CDR2 FQNEAQ. This CDR3 contains 13 residues. V was clipped by 5 bases and J by 3 bases, with 10 bases between them. CDR3: CASSPNLDTEAFF. In nucleotides, the CDR3 is TGTGCCAGCAGCCCTAATCTCGACACTGAAGCTTTCTTT.

This clone occurred once. CDR3 nucleotide sequence: TGTGCCAGTAGGAACTTTGCGGGCAGCATAAATCAGCCCCAGCATTTT. Translating it yields CASRNFAGSINQPQHF. The chain uses TRBV19 and TRBJ1-5; no clear D. Germline-derived CDR1 and CDR2 are LNHDA and SQIVND (reference sequence). Deletions cut 6 bases from V and 4 bases from J, with 19 bases between. The CDR3 spans 16 residues.

The chain joins TRBV18 to TRBJ2-7; no definite D call. Trimming took off 3 bases at V and 1 base at J, with 7 bases between the two ends. Germline assignment: CDR1 KGHSH and CDR2 LQKENI. This CDR3 has 13 residues. The CDR3 region is CASSPRRSYEQYF. The DNA for the CDR3 is TGTGCCAGCTCACCCCGCAGGTCCTACGAGCAGTACTTC. Full variable domain (missing parts from reference TRBV18 and TRBJ2-7): NAGVMQNPRHLVRRRGQEARLRCSPMKGHSHVYWYRQLPEEGLKFMVYLQKENIIDESGMPKERFSAEFPKEGPSILRIQQVVRGDSAAYFCASSPRRSYEQYFGPGTRLTVT.

The V gene is TRBV2, the J gene TRBJ1-2, with a possible D match to TRBD1 (5 bases). The CDR3 runs to 14 residues. The V gene's germline CDR1 is SNHLY and CDR2 FYNNEI. V was trimmed by 2 bases and J by 5 bases, leaving 12 bases between them. The CDR3 here is CASSERQPAYGYTF. DNA for the CDR3: TGTGCCAGCAGTGAACGACAGCCCGCGTATGGCTACACCTTC.

This clone has just a few counts. The genes are TRBV29-1 and TRBJ2-7; perhaps TRBD1 as D (5 bases). Between the trimmed V and J ends, which lost 5 bases and 1 base, there was a span of 18 bases. Germline CDR1 is SQVTM and CDR2 is ANQGSEA. This CDR3 is 15 amino acids long. The CDR3 bases are TGCAGCGTTCGGTCCGACAGTTCAATTTCCTACGAGCAGTACTTC. It specifies CSVRSDSSISYEQYF.

Concerning this clone itself: This sample includes further DNA sequences coding for the same CDR3. The CDR3 reads CASSQDPRVDTGELFF. The CDR3 nucleotides read TGTGCCAGCAGCCAAGATCCGCGAGTGGACACCGGGGAGCTGTTTTTT. The chain combines TRBV4-2 with TRBJ2-2; D gene uncertain. Germline CDR1 and CDR2: LGHNA and YNFKEQ. Trimming took off 0 bases at V and 3 bases at J, with 11 bases between the two ends. The CDR3 spans 16 residues.

V usage is TRBV14 and J usage is TRBJ1-1; the D gene is possibly TRBD1 (5 bases). Germline CDR1 and CDR2: SGHDN and FVKESK. The V gene lost 0 bases and the J gene lost 2 bases, with 7 bases spanning the gap. The CDR3 loop spans 14 amino acids. Written as DNA, the CDR3 is TGTGCCAGCAGCCAAGAGACAGCTAACACTGAAGCTTTCTTT. Amino acids: CASSQETANTEAFF.

The chain links TRBV9 to TRBJ2-5; TRBD1 is a possible D gene (6 bases). Per the germline V gene, CDR1 is SGDLS and CDR2 is YYNGEE. Trimming pared 6 bases from V and 2 bases from J, leaving 14 bases between. The CDR3 consists of 14 residues. The CDR3, as DNA: TGTGCCAGCAACCGGGACAACCCTCAAGAGACCCAGTACTTC. Its translation is CASNRDNPQETQYF.

The J gene is TRBJ2-3, the V gene TRBV7-9; 8 nucleotides line up with TRBD1. Trimming took 5 bases from V and 8 from J; bases not matched to a gene: 12. In germline, CDR1 is SEHNR, CDR2 FQNEAQ (reference sequence). The CDR3 has 15 residues. CDR3 amino acids: CASSHLTGDGVTQYF. CDR3 in DNA: TGTGCCAGCAGCCATCTGACAGGGGACGGGGTTACGCAGTATTTT.

This clone was observed many times. The chain combines TRBV2 with TRBJ1-2; D is possibly TRBD1 (6 bases). V gave up 7 bases and J gave up 6 bases, with 21 bases separating them. CDR1 and CDR2 (germline): SNHLY, FYNNEI. The CDR3 runs 15 residues. In DNA form, the CDR3 reads TGTGCCAGCATTCCCTTTGGGACAAGGTATAATGGCTACACCTTC. Translation: CASIPFGTRYNGYTF. Drawing the rest from reference TRBV2 and TRBJ1-2, the complete variable domain is EPEVTQTPSHQVTQMGQEVILRCVPISNHLYFYWYRQILGQKVEFLVSFYNNEISEKSEIFDDQFSVERPDGSNFTLKIRSTKLEDSAMYFCASIPFGTRYNGYTFGSGTRLTVV.

The rearrangement uses TRBV7-8 and TRBJ2-3, with TRBD2 identical over 12 bases. J was trimmed by 0 bases and V by 5 bases; bases with no gene match: 6. This CDR3 is 17 amino acids long. Per germline, CDR1 SGHVS and CDR2 FQNEAQ. The CDR3: CASSPRTSGTSTDTQYF. The CDR3 nucleotides are TGTGCCAGCAGCCCCCGGACTAGCGGGACTAGCACAGATACGCAGTATTTT.